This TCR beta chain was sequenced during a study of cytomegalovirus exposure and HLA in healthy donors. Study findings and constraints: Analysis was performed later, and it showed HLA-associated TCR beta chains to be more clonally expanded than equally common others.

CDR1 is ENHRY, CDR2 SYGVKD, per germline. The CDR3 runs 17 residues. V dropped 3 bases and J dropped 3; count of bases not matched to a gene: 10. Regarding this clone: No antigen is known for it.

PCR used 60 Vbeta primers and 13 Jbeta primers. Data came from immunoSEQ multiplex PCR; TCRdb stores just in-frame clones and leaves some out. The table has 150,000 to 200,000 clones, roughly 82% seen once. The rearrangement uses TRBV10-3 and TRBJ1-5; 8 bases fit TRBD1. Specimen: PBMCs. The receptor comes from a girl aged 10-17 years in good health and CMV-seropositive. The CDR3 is CAISELIIQGANQPQHF. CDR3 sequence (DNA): TGTGCCATCAGTGAACTTATAATTCAGGGGGCCAATCAGCCCCAGCATTTT.